The rows below give T cell receptor beta chains drawn from one sample of a study of blood T cell repertoires in COVID-19. Profiling relied on immunoSEQ multiplex PCR, and the TCRdb table lists in-frame clones only, not all of them. The data show approximately 150,000 clones, about 83% seen once. Sequencing was carried out using peripheral blood. Source of these receptors: a woman aged 50 to 65 with active or convalescent COVID-19. Both conserved end residues are part of each CDR3. The D gene is left open where the match is weak. Clone size is not always given. Where it is, it says once, few, many or a class for expanded clones.

NA	TRBV7-6	NA	TRBJ1-1	CASSLAGTGLNTEAFF	TGTGCCAGCAGCTTAGCGGGAACAGGGTTGAACACTGAAGCTTTCTTT
NA	TRBV12-3/TRBV12-4	NA	TRBJ2-1	CASSLALGDEQFF	TGTGCCAGCAGTTTAGCGCTCGGGGATGAGCAGTTCTTC
NA	TRBV2	TRBD1	TRBJ1-2	CASSETGAGYGYTF	TGTGCCAGCAGTGAAACAGGGGCGGGCTATGGCTACACCTTC
NA	TRBV7-2	TRBD2	TRBJ2-7	CASSLEGLAVYEQYF	TGTGCCAGCAGCTTAGAGGGACTAGCGGTCTACGAGCAGTACTTC
NA	TRBV6-2/TRBV6-3	NA	TRBJ2-2	CASSYRGRELFF	TGTGCCAGCAGTTACCGGGGGAGGGAGCTGTTTTTT
NA	TRBV7-6	NA	TRBJ2-1	CASSLEGRRGDEQFF	TGTGCCAGCAGCTTAGAGGGTCGACGCGGGGATGAGCAGTTCTTC
NA	TRBV7-9	TRBD1	TRBJ1-2	CASSITGAPESYGYTF	TGTGCCAGCAGCATTACAGGGGCCCCGGAGAGCTATGGCTACACCTTC
NA	TRBV10-3	TRBD1	TRBJ1-2	CAIRTQGAGNGYTF	TGTGCCATCAGAACTCAGGGGGCCGGGAATGGCTACACCTTC
NA	TRBV11-2	TRBD1	TRBJ1-4	CASSSTGRTTNEKLFF	TGTGCCAGCAGCTCGACAGGGAGAACGACTAATGAAAAACTGTTTTTT
NA	TRBV9	TRBD1	TRBJ1-5	CASSVDGTGWNQPQHF	TGTGCCAGCAGCGTAGACGGGACAGGGTGGAATCAGCCCCAGCATTTT
NA	TRBV4-1	TRBD1	TRBJ1-4	CASSQGTGLLRTNEKLFF	TGCGCCAGCAGCCAAGGGACAGGGTTATTGAGGACTAATGAAAAACTGTTTTTT
few	TRBV2	NA	TRBJ1-2	CASSERGRGFYGYTF	TGTGCCAGCAGTGAACGGGGCAGGGGCTTCTATGGCTACACCTTC
once	TRBV5-5	TRBD1	TRBJ1-5	CASSLSGQPTNQPQHF	TGTGCCAGCAGCCTATCGGGACAGCCGACAAATCAGCCCCAGCATTTT
NA	TRBV15	TRBD1	TRBJ2-7	CATGGDRGSSYEQYF	TGTGCCACCGGGGGCGACAGGGGAAGCTCCTACGAGCAGTACTTC
NA	TRBV6-6	TRBD2	TRBJ2-1	CAISTGGEQFF	TGTGCCATCTCAACGGGGGGTGAGCAGTTCTTC
NA	TRBV24-1	NA	TRBJ2-3	CATSDQLVSTDTQYF	TGTGCCACCAGTGATCAACTAGTTTCTACAGATACGCAGTATTTT
NA	TRBV30	NA	TRBJ2-7	CAWEGQESYEQYF	TGTGCCTGGGAGGGGCAGGAGTCCTACGAGCAGTACTTC
NA	TRBV7-6	NA	TRBJ2-7	CASSPGGITSMYF	TGTGCCAGCAGCCCAGGGGGGATTACGAGCATGTACTTC
NA	TRBV18	TRBD1	TRBJ1-2	CASSPDRVYGYTF	TGTGCCAGCTCACCAGACAGGGTATATGGCTACACCTTC
NA	TRBV6-6	TRBD1	TRBJ1-3	CASSSGQGAAGNTIYF	TGTGCCAGCAGTTCCGGTCAGGGGGCGGCTGGAAACACCATATATTTT
NA	TRBV7-2	NA	TRBJ1-4	CASSPVGVPGEKLFF	TGTGCCAGCAGCCCCGTAGGGGTTCCCGGTGAAAAACTGTTTTTT
NA	TRBV28	TRBD2	TRBJ2-3	CASSLFFSGLVDTQYF	TGTGCCAGCAGTTTATTTTTTAGCGGGCTTGTAGATACGCAGTATTTT
NA	TRBV6-2/TRBV6-3	NA	TRBJ2-3	CASSYLRGTQYF	TGTGCCAGCAGTTACTTGAGAGGTACGCAGTATTTT
NA	TRBV7-8	TRBD1	TRBJ1-5	CASSLQGQIGNQPQHF	TGTGCCAGCAGCTTACAGGGACAGATTGGCAATCAGCCCCAGCATTTT
NA	TRBV5-4	NA	TRBJ2-3	CASSLGELSRDTQYF	TGTGCCAGCAGCTTGGGGGAGTTGTCGCGGGATACGCAGTATTTT
NA	TRBV4-3	NA	TRBJ1-4	CASSQDPQGFNEKLFF	TGCGCCAGCAGCCAAGATCCGCAGGGATTTAATGAAAAACTGTTTTTT
NA	TRBV6-2/TRBV6-3	NA	TRBJ2-7	CASSYRQRGGEQYF	TGTGCCAGCAGCTATCGACAGCGAGGGGGCGAGCAGTACTTC
NA	TRBV7-8	NA	TRBJ2-5	CASSLDRAGRSQETQYF	TGTGCCAGCAGCTTAGATCGGGCGGGGCGGTCTCAAGAGACCCAGTACTTC
NA	TRBV24-1	TRBD2	TRBJ2-1	CATSDLKGTSAYNEQFF	TGTGCCACCAGTGATTTAAAAGGGACTAGCGCGTACAATGAGCAGTTCTTC
NA	TRBV7-9	TRBD1	TRBJ2-2	CASSLLQGAANTGELFF	TGTGCCAGCAGCTTATTACAGGGGGCGGCGAACACCGGGGAGCTGTTTTTT
NA	TRBV11-2	NA	TRBJ1-3	CASSLGKGQKAGNTIYF	TGTGCCAGCAGCTTAGGAAAAGGACAGAAAGCTGGAAACACCATATATTTT
NA	TRBV5-6	TRBD1	TRBJ2-2	CASSSSGQGYTGELFF	TGTGCCAGCAGCTCATCGGGACAGGGATACACCGGGGAGCTGTTTTTT
NA	TRBV29-1	TRBD2	TRBJ2-2	CSVPSGDERSGELFF	TGCAGCGTTCCTAGCGGGGACGAGAGATCCGGGGAGCTGTTTTTT
NA	TRBV6-5	TRBD1	TRBJ2-7	CASSYRGQGEEEQYF	TGTGCCAGCAGTTACCGGGGACAGGGGGAAGAAGAGCAGTACTTC
NA	TRBV29-1	TRBD1	TRBJ2-7	CSGRQGAGEQYF	TGCAGCGGCAGACAGGGGGCTGGCGAGCAGTACTTC
NA	TRBV6-2/TRBV6-3	TRBD2	TRBJ2-5	CASSYGTSGGVAETQYF	TGTGCCAGCAGTTACGGGACTAGCGGGGGGGTCGCAGAGACCCAGTACTTC
NA	TRBV2	NA	TRBJ1-2	CASSSDTSYGYTF	TGTGCCAGCAGTTCGGACACGTCCTATGGCTACACCTTC
NA	TRBV5-8	TRBD2	TRBJ2-7	CASSLSGLAGAYEQYF	TGTGCCAGCAGCTTGTCAGGACTAGCGGGAGCGTACGAGCAGTACTTC
NA	TRBV6-5	NA	TRBJ1-5	CASSTPQVPQPQHF	TGTGCCAGCAGTACTCCGCAAGTTCCTCAGCCCCAGCATTTT
NA	TRBV5-6	NA	TRBJ1-6	CASSLLGAENSPLHF	TGTGCCAGCAGCTTGTTGGGGGCCGAGAATTCACCCCTCCACTTT
NA	TRBV15	TRBD2	TRBJ2-5	CATSSGRGQETQYF	TGTGCCACCAGCTCGGGGAGGGGTCAAGAGACCCAGTACTTC
NA	TRBV2	TRBD2	TRBJ2-1	CASSHSGTSGRLGNEQFF	TGTGCCAGCAGTCATTCCGGGACTAGCGGGAGATTGGGCAATGAGCAGTTCTTC
NA	TRBV7-8	TRBD1	TRBJ1-5	CASSLGGSRGPKNQPQHF	TGTGCCAGCAGCTTAGGGGGGAGCAGGGGGCCTAAAAATCAGCCCCAGCATTTT